The 20 T cell receptor beta chains given below trace back to one sample, sequenced in a study of spatial heterogeneity in lung cancer. TCRdb itself ran the 5' RACE reads through MiXCR, one entry per CDR3 protein. This sample has 20,000 to 30,000 distinct CDR3 sequences, with 4% to 6% found just once. Time point: sample taken at primary tumor resection. Tumor, nontumor lung or frozen PBMC supplied whole RNA that was sequenced unsorted. Here the sequenced sample was PBMCs, taken at surgery. The receptors stem from a male donor with early-stage non-small cell lung cancer.

This clonotype was recorded at least ten times. The CDR3 DNA follows: TGTGCCAGCAGCCTTAACGGGCCCCAGCATTTT. It codes for CASSLNGPQHF. This chain uses TRBV28 with TRBJ1-5; D is unclear. CDR3 length equals 11 residues. The ends were cut back, 6 bases at V and 9 bases at J, with 9 bases in the middle. CDR1 is MDHEN and CDR2 is SYDVKM in the germline V gene. The entire variable domain, with the rest obtained from reference TRBV28 and TRBJ1-5, is as follows: DVKVTQSSRYLVKRTGEKVFLECVQDMDHENMFWYRQDPGLGLRLIYFSYDVKMKEKGDIPEGYSVSREKKERFSLILESASTNQTSMYLCASSLNGPQHFGDGTRLSIL.

Many counts were recorded for this clonotype. The chain is built from TRBV5-4 and TRBJ1-2, with D possibly matching TRBD1 (6 bases). The V gene lost 5 bases and the J gene lost 2 bases, with 13 bases spanning the gap. CDR3 length: 14 residues. Germline lookup yields CDR1 SGHNT and CDR2 YYREEE (reference sequence). The CDR3 sequence is CASSYTGTNYGYTF. The CDR3 DNA reads TGTGCCAGCAGTTATACCGGGACAAACTATGGCTACACCTTC.

Turning to this clonotype: The junction and the germline gene differ at one end; a read error may be behind it. The rearrangement uses TRBV4-2 and TRBJ1-1; perhaps TRBD1 as D (5 bases). There are 15 residues in the CDR3. Germline V CDR1 and CDR2: LGHNA, YNFKEQ. The CDR3 reads CVSSQELRGNTEAFF. Written as DNA, the CDR3 is TGTGTCAGCAGCCAAGAACTGAGGGGGAACACTGAAGCTTTCTTT.

This clonotype has at least ten counts. The chain combines TRBV28 with TRBJ2-5, with TRBD1 identical over 7 bases. Germline CDR1 reads MDHEN; CDR2 reads SYDVKM. The CDR3 extends over 14 amino acids. With V trimmed by 4 bases and J by 2 bases, 4 bases remained unmatched. CDR3 in amino acids: CASSSPDRQETQYF. The CDR3 coding sequence is TGTGCCAGCAGTTCCCCGGACAGGCAAGAGACCCAGTACTTC.

The chain employs TRBV6-5 and TRBJ1-1, with no clear D. The CDR3 consists of 15 residues. CDR1 is MNHEY and CDR2 is SVGAGI in the germline V gene. Trimming took off 0 bases at V and 0 bases at J, with 8 bases between the two ends. The chain's CDR3 is CASSYSDTLNTEAFF. CDR3 nucleotide sequence: TGTGCCAGCAGTTACTCTGACACCTTGAACACTGAAGCTTTCTTT.

This clonotype was counted at least ten times. The V and J genes are TRBV7-2 and TRBJ1-1, with a possible D match to TRBD1 (5 bases). With 5 bases removed from V and 1 base from J, the gap between germline ends came to 17 bases. The length of the CDR3 is 16 residues. Looked up from germline, CDR1 is SGHTA and CDR2 is FQGNSA. The CDR3 region is CASSLWGPGGNTEAFF. The CDR3, as DNA: TGTGCCAGCAGCCTTTGGGGCCCGGGAGGGAACACTGAAGCTTTCTTT.

This clonotype was seen many times. The chain links TRBV25-1 to TRBJ1-2; TRBD1 might be the D (5 bases). The CDR3 is 19 amino acids. Per germline, CDR1 MGHDK and CDR2 SYGVNS. Trimming took 4 bases from V and 3 from J, leaving 27 bases between them. CDR3 amino acids: CASSGGRAGGISVYYGYTF. The DNA of the CDR3 is TGTGCCAGCAGTGGAGGGCGGGCTGGGGGTATCTCCGTCTACTATGGCTACACCTTC.

This clonotype was recorded many times. This chain joins TRBV2 and TRBJ1-3; D gene uncertain. Germline V gene data show CDR1 as SNHLY and CDR2 as FYNNEI. V lost 3 bases to trimming and J lost 0 bases, with 3 bases between them. The CDR3 contains 13 residues. CDR3 residues: CASSEISGNTIYF. The CDR3 DNA reads as TGTGCCAGCAGTGAGATCTCTGGAAACACCATATATTTT.

This clonotype was seen repeatedly, ten times or more. The J gene is TRBJ1-5, the V gene TRBV12-3 or TRBV12-4; TRBD1 is a possible D gene (5 bases). The V end lost 7 bases, the J end lost 7 bases, and 17 bases lay between the germline ends. This CDR3 is 14 amino acids long. The CDR3 DNA is TGTGCCAGCACTATCCGGGGCCCTGGCCAGCCCCAGCATTTT. It translates to CASTIRGPGQPQHF.

J is TRBJ1-5 and V is TRBV6-1; TRBD1 is a possible D gene (5 bases). V gave up 7 bases and J gave up 4 bases, with 11 bases separating them. There are 13 residues in the CDR3. Germline V lookup: CDR1 MNHNS, CDR2 SASEGT. The CDR3 protein is CASTLDTNQPQHF. Written as DNA, the CDR3 is TGTGCCAGCACCCTGGACACAAATCAGCCCCAGCATTTT.

In its sample, this clonotype was seen a few times. The V and J genes are TRBV28 and TRBJ2-3; TRBD2 might be the D (6 bases). V shed 0 bases and J shed 1 base, with 11 bases lying between them. Germline CDR1 is MDHEN and CDR2 is SYDVKM. CDR3 size: 16 residues. The CDR3 sequence: CASSLWGGVGTDTQYF. The CDR3 bases are TGTGCCAGCAGTTTATGGGGGGGAGTGGGCACAGATACGCAGTATTTT.

Ten or more counts support this clonotype. The rearrangement links TRBV12-3 or TRBV12-4 to TRBJ1-4; D gene ambiguous. V was cut by 5 bases and J by 7 bases, with 20 bases left in between. The CDR3 totals 16 residues. This CDR3 reads CASSPNLGGLGEKLFF. Here the CDR3 DNA reads TGTGCCAGCAGTCCTAACTTGGGAGGGCTGGGTGAAAAACTGTTTTTT.

This clonotype was detected ten times or more. The chain recombines TRBV28 with TRBJ1-2; 7 bases line up with TRBD1. The CDR3 covers 14 residues. V trimming: 5 bases; J trimming: 4 bases; junction bases outside the gene matches: 7. Germline V gene data show CDR1 as MDHEN and CDR2 as SYDVKM. This CDR3 is CASSGQAYRYGYTF. The CDR3 nucleotides are TGTGCCAGCAGTGGACAGGCTTACCGCTATGGCTACACCTTC.

This clonotype was counted many times. The chain uses TRBV18 and TRBJ2-1, with TRBD2 as a possible D gene (6 bases). The V and J ends lost 3 bases and 5 bases respectively, with 17 bases between them. Germline V gene data show CDR1 as KGHSH and CDR2 as LQKENI. There are 16 residues in the CDR3. CDR3 nucleotides: TGTGCCAGCTCACCGGGAGCGGGCCGAGGGAACAATGAGCAGTTCTTC. Translation gives CASSPGAGRGNNEQFF.

This clonotype occurred many times. The chain has TRBV7-9 and TRBJ2-3; maybe TRBD2 (6 bases). The CDR3 extends over 11 amino acids. CDR1 and CDR2 (germline): SEHNR, FQNEAQ (reference sequence). Trimming removed 6 bases at V and 12 bases at J, with 13 bases between. In DNA, the CDR3 is TGTGCCAGCAGTACGGGGGAGACCCAGTATTTT. It encodes CASSTGETQYF.

The sample holds many counts of this clonotype. The chain joins TRBV3-1 to TRBJ1-1; tentative D call: TRBD1 (6 bases). The CDR3 totals 14 residues. The V gene's germline CDR1 is LGHDT and CDR2 YNNKEL (reference sequence). V lost 8 bases to trimming and J lost 4 bases, with 17 bases between them. The CDR3 protein is CASSGTGLGTEAFF. As DNA, the CDR3 is TGTGCCAGCTCGGGAACAGGGCTGGGCACTGAAGCTTTCTTT.

This clonotype was observed many times. This sequence joins TRBV6-2 or TRBV6-3 and TRBJ2-5; the match to TRBD2 covers 8 bases. V lost 6 bases to trimming and J lost 5 bases; unmatched junction nucleotides: 8. Germline values: CDR1 MNHEY, CDR2 SVGEGT. This CDR3 spans 14 amino acids. Here the CDR3 reads CASRDAAGGETQYF. The CDR3 region has the DNA TGTGCCAGCAGGGACGCGGCGGGAGGTGAGACCCAGTACTTC.

This clonotype was counted at least ten times. This chain uses TRBV5-1 with TRBJ2-1; TRBD1 agrees at 10 bases. The CDR3 runs to 15 residues. V was clipped by 0 bases and J by 7 bases; unmatched bases: 4. The germline CDR1 and CDR2 sequences are SGHRS and YFSETQ. Here the CDR3 reads CASSLDRQGANEQFF. The CDR3 nucleotides read TGCGCCAGCAGCTTGGACAGACAGGGGGCGAATGAGCAGTTCTTC. Drawing the rest from reference TRBV5-1 and TRBJ2-1, the complete variable domain is KAGVTQTPRYLIKTRGQQVTLSCSPISGHRSVSWYQQTPGQGLQFLFEYFSETQRNKGNFPGRFSGRQFSNSRSEMNVSTLELGDSALYLCASSLDRQGANEQFFGPGTRLTVL.

Many counts were recorded for this clonotype. The CDR3 DNA reads as TGTGCCAGTAGGGGAACTAGCGCCGGGGAGCTGTTTTTT. It specifies CASRGTSAGELFF. V is TRBV19 and J is TRBJ2-2, with 7 bases fitting TRBD2. The germline V gene encodes CDR1 LNHDA and CDR2 SQIVND (reference sequence). The ends lost 6 bases at V and 6 bases at J; junction bases unmatched: 4. This CDR3 has 13 residues.

The sample holds many counts of this clonotype. The chain links TRBV11-2 to TRBJ1-4; 10 bases map to TRBD1. The CDR3 has 14 residues. Germline values: CDR1 SGHAT, CDR2 FQNNGV. The ends lost 5 bases at V and 7 bases at J; junction bases unmatched: 4. The CDR3 DNA is TGTGCCAGCAGCCGGACAGGGGGAGGTGAAAAACTGTTTTTT. As protein: CASSRTGGGEKLFF.